The 4 T cell receptor beta chains listed next were all sequenced from one sample in a study of blood T cells in healthy people across ages. It was with a sample-barcoded 5' primer and a J-beta primer mix that a second PCR of roughly 7 to 11 cycles was run. TCRdb fed the 5' RACE reads into MiXCR, producing one record per CDR3 protein. The data contain hundreds of thousands of distinct CDR3 sequences, about 32% of them singletons. Specimen: blood. The origin of the receptors is a woman older than 75 in good health.

As to this clonotype: Since a much larger clone is just one base distant, this may be a read error. The V and J genes are TRBV12-3 or TRBV12-4 and TRBJ1-1; TRBD1 might be the D (5 bases). CDR3 size: 15 residues. The CDR3 protein is CTSRIAGIMNTEAFF. In DNA, the CDR3 is TGTACCAGCAGGATTGCAGGGATCATGAACACTGAAGCTTTCTTT.

There are many counts of this clonotype. The rearrangement joins TRBV29-1 to TRBJ1-2; possibly TRBD1 for D (5 bases). Germline V gene sequence: CDR1 SQVTM, CDR2 ANQGSEA. The V and J ends lost 4 bases and 4 bases respectively, with 13 bases between them. The CDR3 consists of 13 residues. This chain's CDR3 is CSVGPRGAYGYTF. Here the CDR3 DNA reads TGCAGCGTTGGCCCAAGGGGTGCCTATGGCTACACCTTC.

The chain joins TRBV30 to TRBJ1-5; TRBD1 aligns across 8 bases. The CDR3 is 15 amino acids. Germline V lookup: CDR1 GTSNPN, CDR2 SVGIG (reference sequence). V dropped 2 bases and J dropped 3; count of bases not matched to a gene: 6. The CDR3 is CAWSSDRGVNQPQHF. DNA of the CDR3: TGTGCCTGGAGTTCCGACAGGGGTGTCAATCAGCCCCAGCATTTT.

The chain couples TRBV6-4 to TRBJ2-4; TRBD2 agrees at 9 bases. The germline V gene encodes CDR1 MRHNA and CDR2 SNTAGT. V was pared by 3 bases and J by 13 bases, with 13 bases of the junction left unmatched. This CDR3 has 15 amino acids. The CDR3 nucleotides read TGTGCCAGCAGTGATATAGCGGGGGCCTACAATGAGCAGTACTTC. Translation: CASSDIAGAYNEQYF.